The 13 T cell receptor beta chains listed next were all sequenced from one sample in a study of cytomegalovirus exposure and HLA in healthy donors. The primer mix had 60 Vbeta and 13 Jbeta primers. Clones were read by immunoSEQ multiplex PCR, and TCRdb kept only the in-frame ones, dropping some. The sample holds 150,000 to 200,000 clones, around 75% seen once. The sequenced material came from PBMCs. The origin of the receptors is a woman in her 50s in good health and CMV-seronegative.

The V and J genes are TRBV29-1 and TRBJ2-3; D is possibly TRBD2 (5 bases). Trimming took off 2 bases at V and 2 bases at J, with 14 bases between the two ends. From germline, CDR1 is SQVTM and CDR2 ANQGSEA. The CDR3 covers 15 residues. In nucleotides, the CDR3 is TGCAGCGTTGAATCGGGAAACCCCTCCACAGATACGCAGTATTTT. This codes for CSVESGNPSTDTQYF.

The CDR3 nucleotides are TGTGCCAGCAGCGTACAGGGGGCCGCCTACGAGCAGTACTTC. It encodes CASSVQGAAYEQYF. The genes are TRBV11-2 and TRBJ2-7; 9 bases fit TRBD1. J gave up 2 bases and V 5 bases, and 4 bases lay outside the gene matches. The germline V gene encodes CDR1 SGHAT and CDR2 FQNNGV. The CDR3 extends over 14 amino acids.

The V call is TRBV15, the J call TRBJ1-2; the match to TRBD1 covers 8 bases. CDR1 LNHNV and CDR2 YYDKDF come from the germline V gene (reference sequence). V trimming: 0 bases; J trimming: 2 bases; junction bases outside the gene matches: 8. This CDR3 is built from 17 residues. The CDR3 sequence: CATSRDPGGALNYGYTF. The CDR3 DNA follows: TGTGCCACCAGCAGAGATCCAGGGGGCGCGTTAAACTATGGCTACACCTTC.

The DNA for the CDR3 is TGTGCCAGCAGTTCCCAAGCGGGAGGTAACTACGAGCAGTACTTC. Encoded protein: CASSSQAGGNYEQYF. This chain links TRBV7-3 with TRBJ2-7; 9 bases fit TRBD2. V trimming: 6 bases; J trimming: 3 bases; junction bases outside the gene matches: 9. This CDR3 is built from 15 residues. Germline V CDR1 and CDR2: SGHTA, FQGTGA.

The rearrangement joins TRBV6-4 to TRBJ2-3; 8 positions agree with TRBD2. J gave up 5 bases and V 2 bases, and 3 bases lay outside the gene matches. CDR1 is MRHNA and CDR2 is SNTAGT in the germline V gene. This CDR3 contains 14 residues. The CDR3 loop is CASSDTGGVDTQYF. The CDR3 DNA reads TGTGCCAGCAGTGACACGGGAGGGGTAGATACGCAGTATTTT.

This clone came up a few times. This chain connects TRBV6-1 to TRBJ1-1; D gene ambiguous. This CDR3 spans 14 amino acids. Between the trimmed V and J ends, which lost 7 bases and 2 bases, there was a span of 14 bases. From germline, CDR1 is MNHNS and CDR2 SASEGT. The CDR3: CASTEPSSNTEAFF. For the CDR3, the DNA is TGTGCCAGCACCGAGCCGTCTTCAAACACTGAAGCTTTCTTT.

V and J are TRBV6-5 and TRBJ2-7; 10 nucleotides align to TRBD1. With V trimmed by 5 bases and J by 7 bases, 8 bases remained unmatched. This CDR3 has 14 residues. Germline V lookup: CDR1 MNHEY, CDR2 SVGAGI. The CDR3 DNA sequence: TGTGCCAGCAGTCCCCGACAGGGGGCTAGGGAGCAGTACTTC. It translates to CASSPRQGAREQYF.

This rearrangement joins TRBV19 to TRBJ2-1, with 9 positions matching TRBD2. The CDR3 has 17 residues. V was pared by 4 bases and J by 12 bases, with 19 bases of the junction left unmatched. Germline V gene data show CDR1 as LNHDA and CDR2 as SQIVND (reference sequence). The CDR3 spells CASSTGLASTPSGRQFF. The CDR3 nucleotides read TGTGCCAGTAGTACCGGACTAGCGTCAACTCCTTCGGGGAGGCAGTTCTTC.

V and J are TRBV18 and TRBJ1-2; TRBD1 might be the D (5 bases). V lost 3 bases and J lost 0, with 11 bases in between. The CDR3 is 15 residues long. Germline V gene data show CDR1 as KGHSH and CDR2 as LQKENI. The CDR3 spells CASSPTGGANYGYTF. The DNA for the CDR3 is TGTGCCAGCTCACCCACGGGGGGTGCTAACTATGGCTACACCTTC.

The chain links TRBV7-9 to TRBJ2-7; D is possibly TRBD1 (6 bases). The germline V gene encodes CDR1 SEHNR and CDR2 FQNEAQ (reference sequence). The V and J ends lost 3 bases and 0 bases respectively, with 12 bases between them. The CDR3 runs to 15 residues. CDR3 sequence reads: CASSFQGTVSYEQYF. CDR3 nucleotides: TGTGCCAGCAGCTTCCAGGGGACCGTCTCCTACGAGCAGTACTTC.

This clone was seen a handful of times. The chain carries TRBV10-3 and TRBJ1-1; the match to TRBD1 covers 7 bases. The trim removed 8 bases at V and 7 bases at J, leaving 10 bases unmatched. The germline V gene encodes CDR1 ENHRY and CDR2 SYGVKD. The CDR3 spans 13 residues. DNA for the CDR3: TGTGCCATCTCCCTCGGTGGGACAGTTGAAGCTTTCTTT. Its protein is CAISLGGTVEAFF.

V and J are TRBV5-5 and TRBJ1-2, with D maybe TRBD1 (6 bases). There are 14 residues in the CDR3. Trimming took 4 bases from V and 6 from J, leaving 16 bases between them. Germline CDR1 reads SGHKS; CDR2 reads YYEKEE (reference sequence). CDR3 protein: CASSKRTEHDGYTF. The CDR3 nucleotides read TGTGCCAGCAGCAAAAGGACAGAGCATGATGGCTACACCTTC.

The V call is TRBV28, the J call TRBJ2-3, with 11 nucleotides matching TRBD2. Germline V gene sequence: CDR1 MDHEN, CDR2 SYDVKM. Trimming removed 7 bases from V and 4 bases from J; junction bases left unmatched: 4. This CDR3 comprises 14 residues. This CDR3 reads CASNIAGGPDTQYF. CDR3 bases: TGTGCCAGCAATATAGCGGGAGGGCCAGATACGCAGTATTTT.